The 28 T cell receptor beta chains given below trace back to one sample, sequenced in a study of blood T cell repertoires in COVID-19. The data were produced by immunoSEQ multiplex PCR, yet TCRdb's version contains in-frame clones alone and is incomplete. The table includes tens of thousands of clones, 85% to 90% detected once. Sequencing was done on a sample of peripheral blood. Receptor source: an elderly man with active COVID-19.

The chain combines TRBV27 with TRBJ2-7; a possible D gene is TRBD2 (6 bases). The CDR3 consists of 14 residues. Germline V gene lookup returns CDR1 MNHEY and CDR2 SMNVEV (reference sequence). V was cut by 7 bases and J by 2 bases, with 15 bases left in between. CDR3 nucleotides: TGTGCCAGCACCATCCGGGACTCGCCCTACGAGCAGTACTTC. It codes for CASTIRDSPYEQYF.

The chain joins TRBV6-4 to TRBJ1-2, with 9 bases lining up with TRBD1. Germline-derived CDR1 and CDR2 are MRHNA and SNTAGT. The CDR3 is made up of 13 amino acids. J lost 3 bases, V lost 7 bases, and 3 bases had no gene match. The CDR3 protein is CASKRTGDYGYTF. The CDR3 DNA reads TGTGCCAGCAAACGGACAGGGGACTATGGCTACACCTTC.

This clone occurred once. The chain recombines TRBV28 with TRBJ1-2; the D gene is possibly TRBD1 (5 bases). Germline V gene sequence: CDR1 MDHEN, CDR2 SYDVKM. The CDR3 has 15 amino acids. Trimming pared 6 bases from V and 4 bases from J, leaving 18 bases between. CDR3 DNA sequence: TGTGCCAGCAGGCAGGGAGGAAAGGTGATCTATGGCTACACCTTC. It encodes CASRQGGKVIYGYTF.

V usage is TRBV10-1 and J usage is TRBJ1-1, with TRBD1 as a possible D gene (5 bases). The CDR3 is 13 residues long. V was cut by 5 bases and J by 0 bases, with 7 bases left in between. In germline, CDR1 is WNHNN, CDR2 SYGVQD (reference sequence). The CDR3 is CASSTGLNTEAFF. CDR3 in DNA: TGCGCCAGCAGTACAGGATTGAACACTGAAGCTTTCTTT.

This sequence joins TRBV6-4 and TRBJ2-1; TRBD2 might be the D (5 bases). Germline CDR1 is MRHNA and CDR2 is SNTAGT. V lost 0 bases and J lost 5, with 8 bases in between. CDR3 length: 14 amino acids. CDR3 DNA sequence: TGTGCCAGCAGTGACTCAGGCGGGCACAATGAGCAGTTCTTC. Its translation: CASSDSGGHNEQFF.

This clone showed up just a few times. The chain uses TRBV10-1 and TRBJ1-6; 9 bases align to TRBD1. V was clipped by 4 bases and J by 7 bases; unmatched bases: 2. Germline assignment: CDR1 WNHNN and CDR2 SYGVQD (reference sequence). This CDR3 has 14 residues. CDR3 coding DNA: TGCGCCAGCAGTGCCGGGACAGGGAATTCACCCCTCCACTTT. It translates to CASSAGTGNSPLHF.

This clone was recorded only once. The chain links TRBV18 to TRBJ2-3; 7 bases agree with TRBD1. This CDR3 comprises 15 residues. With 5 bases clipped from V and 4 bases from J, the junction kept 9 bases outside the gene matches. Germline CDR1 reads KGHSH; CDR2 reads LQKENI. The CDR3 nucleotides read TGTGCCAGCTCAGAACAGGGGCCCTCGGCAGATACGCAGTATTTT. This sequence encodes CASSEQGPSADTQYF.

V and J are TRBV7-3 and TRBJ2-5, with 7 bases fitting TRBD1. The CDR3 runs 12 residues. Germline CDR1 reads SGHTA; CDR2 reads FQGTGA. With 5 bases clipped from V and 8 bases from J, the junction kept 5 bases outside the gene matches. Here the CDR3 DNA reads TGTGCCAGCAGCCCCCCAGGGGGTACCCAGTACTTC. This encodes CASSPPGGTQYF.

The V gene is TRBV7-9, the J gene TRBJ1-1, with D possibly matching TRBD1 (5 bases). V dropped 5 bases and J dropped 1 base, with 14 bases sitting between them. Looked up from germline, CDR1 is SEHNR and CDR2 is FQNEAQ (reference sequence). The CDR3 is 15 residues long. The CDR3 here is CASSASGRANTEAFF. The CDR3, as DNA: TGTGCCAGCAGCGCGTCAGGGCGTGCGAACACTGAAGCTTTCTTT.

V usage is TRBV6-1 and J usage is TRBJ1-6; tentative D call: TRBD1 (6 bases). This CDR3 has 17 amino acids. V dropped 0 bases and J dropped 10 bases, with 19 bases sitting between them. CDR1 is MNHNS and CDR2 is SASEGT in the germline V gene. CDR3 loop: CASSEATATGIYSPLHF. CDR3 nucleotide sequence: TGTGCCAGCAGTGAAGCCACGGCCACAGGGATTTACTCACCCCTCCACTTT.

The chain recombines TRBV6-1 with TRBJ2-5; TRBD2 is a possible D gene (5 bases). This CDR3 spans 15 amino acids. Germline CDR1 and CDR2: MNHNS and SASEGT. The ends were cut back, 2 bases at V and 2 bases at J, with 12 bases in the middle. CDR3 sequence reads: CASSEWVGGQETQYF. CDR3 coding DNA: TGTGCCAGCAGTGAATGGGTGGGCGGGCAAGAGACCCAGTACTTC.

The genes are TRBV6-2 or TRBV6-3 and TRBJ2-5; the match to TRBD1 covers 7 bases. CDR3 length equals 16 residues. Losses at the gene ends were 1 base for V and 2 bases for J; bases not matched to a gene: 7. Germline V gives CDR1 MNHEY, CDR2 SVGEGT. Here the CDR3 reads CASSYLLRQGQETQYF. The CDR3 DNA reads TGTGCCAGCAGTTACTTGCTCAGACAGGGACAAGAGACCCAGTACTTC.

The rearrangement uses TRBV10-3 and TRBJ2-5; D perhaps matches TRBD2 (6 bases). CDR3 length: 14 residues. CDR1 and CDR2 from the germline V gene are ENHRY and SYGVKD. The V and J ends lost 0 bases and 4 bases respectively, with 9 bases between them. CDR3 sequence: CAISESTGVETQYF. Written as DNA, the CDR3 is TGTGCCATCAGTGAGTCAACGGGAGTAGAGACCCAGTACTTC.

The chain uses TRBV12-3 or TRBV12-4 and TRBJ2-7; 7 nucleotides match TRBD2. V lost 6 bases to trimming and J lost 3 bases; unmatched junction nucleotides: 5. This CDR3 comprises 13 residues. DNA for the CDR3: TGTGCCAGCAGGCCGGGACTATACTACGAGCAGTACTTC. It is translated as CASRPGLYYEQYF.

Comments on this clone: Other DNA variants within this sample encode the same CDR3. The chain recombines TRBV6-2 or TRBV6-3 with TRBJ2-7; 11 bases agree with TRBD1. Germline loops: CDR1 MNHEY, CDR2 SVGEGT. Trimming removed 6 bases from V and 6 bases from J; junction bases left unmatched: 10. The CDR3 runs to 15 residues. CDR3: CASSHPGQGAFEQYF. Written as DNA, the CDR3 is TGTGCCAGCAGCCACCCAGGACAGGGGGCGTTCGAGCAGTACTTC.

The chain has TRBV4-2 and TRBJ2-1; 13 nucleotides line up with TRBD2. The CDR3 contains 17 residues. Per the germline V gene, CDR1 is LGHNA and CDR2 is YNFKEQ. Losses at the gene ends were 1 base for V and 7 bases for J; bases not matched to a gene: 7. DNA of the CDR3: TGTGCCAGCAGCCAAGCCGCACTAGCGGGAGGGCTTAATGAGCAGTTCTTC. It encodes CASSQAALAGGLNEQFF.

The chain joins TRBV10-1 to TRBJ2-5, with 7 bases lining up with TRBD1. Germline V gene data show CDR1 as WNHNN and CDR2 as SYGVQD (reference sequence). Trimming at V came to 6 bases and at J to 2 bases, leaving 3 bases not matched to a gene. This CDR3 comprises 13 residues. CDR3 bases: TGCGCCAGCAGCAGGGGGACACAAGAGACCCAGTACTTC. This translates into CASSRGTQETQYF.

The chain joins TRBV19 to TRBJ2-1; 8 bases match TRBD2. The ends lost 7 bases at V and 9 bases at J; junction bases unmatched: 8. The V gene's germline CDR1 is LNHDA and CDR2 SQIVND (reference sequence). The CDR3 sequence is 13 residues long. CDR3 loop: CASTGTGLVEQFF. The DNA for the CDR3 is TGTGCCAGTACGGGAACGGGACTAGTTGAGCAGTTCTTC.

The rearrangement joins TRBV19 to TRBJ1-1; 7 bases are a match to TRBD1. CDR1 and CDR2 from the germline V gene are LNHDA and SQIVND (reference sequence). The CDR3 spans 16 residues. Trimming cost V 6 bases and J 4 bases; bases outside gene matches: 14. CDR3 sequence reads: CASSRGHPNRGTEAFF. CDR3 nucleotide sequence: TGTGCCAGTAGCCGGGGACACCCGAACAGGGGCACTGAAGCTTTCTTT.

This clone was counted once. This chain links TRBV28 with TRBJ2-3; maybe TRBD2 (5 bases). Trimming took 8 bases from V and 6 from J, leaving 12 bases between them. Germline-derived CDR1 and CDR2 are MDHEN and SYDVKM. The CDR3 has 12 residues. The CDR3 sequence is CASRGGPDTQYF. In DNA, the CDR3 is TGTGCCAGCCGCGGAGGACCCGATACGCAGTATTTT.

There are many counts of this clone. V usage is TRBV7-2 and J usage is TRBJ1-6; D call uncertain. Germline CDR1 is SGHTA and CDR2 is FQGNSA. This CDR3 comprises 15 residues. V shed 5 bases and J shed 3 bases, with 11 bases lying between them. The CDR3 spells CASSPRQDYNSPLHF. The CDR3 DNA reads TGTGCCAGCAGCCCCCGCCAGGACTATAATTCACCCCTCCACTTT.

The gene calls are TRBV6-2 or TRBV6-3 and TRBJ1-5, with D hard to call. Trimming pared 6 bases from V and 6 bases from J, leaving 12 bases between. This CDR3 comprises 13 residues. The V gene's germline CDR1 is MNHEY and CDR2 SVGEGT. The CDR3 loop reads CASSLAGSQPQHF. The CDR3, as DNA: TGTGCCAGCAGCCTTGCGGGGTCTCAGCCCCAGCATTTT.

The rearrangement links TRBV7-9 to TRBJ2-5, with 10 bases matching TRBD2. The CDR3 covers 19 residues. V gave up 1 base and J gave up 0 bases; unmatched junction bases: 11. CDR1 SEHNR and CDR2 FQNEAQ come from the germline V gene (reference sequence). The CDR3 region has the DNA TGTGCCAGCAGCTTAGGTAGCGGGGGGTCATTCAGGGACCAAGAGACCCAGTACTTC. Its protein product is CASSLGSGGSFRDQETQYF. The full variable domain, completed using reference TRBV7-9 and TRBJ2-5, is DTGVSQNPRHKITKRGQNVTFRCDPISEHNRLYWYRQTLGQGPEFLTYFQNEAQLEKSRLLSDRFSAERPKGSFSTLEIQRTEQGDSAMYLCASSLGSGGSFRDQETQYFGPGTRLLVL.

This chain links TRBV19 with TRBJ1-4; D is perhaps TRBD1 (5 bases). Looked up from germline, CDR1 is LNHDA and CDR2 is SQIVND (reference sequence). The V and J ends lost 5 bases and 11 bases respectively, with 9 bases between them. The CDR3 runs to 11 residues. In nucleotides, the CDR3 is TGTGCCAGTAGTGACAGCTTGAAACTGTTTTTT. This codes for CASSDSLKLFF.

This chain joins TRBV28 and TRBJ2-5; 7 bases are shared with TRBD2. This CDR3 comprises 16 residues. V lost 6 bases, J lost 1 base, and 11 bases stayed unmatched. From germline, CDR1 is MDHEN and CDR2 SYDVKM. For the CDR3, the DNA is TGTGCCAGCAGCCTCACACCGGGGGGATTCCAAGAGACCCAGTACTTC. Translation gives CASSLTPGGFQETQYF.

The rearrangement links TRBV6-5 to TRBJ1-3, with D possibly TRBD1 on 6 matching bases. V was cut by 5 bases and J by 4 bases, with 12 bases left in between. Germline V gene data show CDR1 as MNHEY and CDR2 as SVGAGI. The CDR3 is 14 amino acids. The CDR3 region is CASSLQGVGNTIYF. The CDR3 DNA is TGTGCCAGCAGTCTACAGGGTGTCGGAAACACCATATATTTT.

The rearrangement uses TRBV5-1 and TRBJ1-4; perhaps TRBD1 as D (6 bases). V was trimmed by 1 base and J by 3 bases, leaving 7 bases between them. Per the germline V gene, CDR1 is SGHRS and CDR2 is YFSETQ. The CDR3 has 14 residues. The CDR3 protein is CASSLRGSNEKLFF. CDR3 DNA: TGCGCCAGCAGCTTGAGGGGGTCTAATGAAAAACTGTTTTTT.

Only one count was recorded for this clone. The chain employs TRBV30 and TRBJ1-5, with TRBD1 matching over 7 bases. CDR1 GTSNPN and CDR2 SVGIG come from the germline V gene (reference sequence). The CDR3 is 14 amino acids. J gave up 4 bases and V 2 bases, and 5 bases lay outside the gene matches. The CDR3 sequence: CAWSRDSWNQPQHF. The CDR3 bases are TGTGCCTGGAGTCGGGACAGTTGGAATCAGCCCCAGCATTTT.